Below are 3 T cell receptor beta chains sequenced from a single sample in a study of response to subunit inactivated influenza vaccine. TCRdb recomputed calls from the RT-PCR reads with MiXCR, one row per CDR3 protein. The data show about 570,000 distinct CDR3 sequences, around 11% seen once. These data were likewise used in another study, on T cells expressing NK-cell markers. That work contributes: 5'RACE template switching built TCR beta cDNA with unique molecular identifiers.

The input for sequencing was PBMCs from blood, taken on the day of vaccination. These receptors were collected from a man aged 45-60 years who received an inactivated influenza vaccine.

This clonotype has more than one count but fewer than ten. This sequence joins TRBV10-3 and TRBJ2-2; D is undetermined. CDR1 and CDR2 (germline): ENHRY, SYGVKD. V was shortened by 11 bases and J by 0 bases, with 10 bases between the two germline ends. The CDR3 length is 13 residues. In DNA form, the CDR3 reads TGTGCCGTCGGCGACGCGAACACCGGGGAGCTGTTTTTT. This encodes CAVGDANTGELFF.

The chain is built from TRBV7-2 and TRBJ2-3, with 7 bases aligning to TRBD2. This CDR3 has 16 residues. Germline CDR1 SGHTA, CDR2 FQGNSA. V lost 8 bases to trimming and J lost 3 bases; unmatched junction nucleotides: 14. The CDR3 spells CASSPPGGTTTDTQYF. The CDR3 nucleotides are TGTGCCAGCTCTCCCCCCGGGGGGACCACTACAGATACGCAGTATTTT.

This clonotype was recorded many times. The rearrangement uses TRBV15 and TRBJ2-7, with 8 nucleotides matching TRBD2. The germline CDR1 and CDR2 sequences are LNHNV and YYDKDF (reference sequence). The CDR3 loop spans 14 amino acids. The trim removed 1 base at V and 3 bases at J, leaving 2 bases unmatched. The CDR3 loop is CATSRAGGLYEQYF. The CDR3 coding sequence is TGTGCCACCAGCAGAGCGGGAGGGCTCTACGAGCAGTACTTC.